This TCR beta chain was sequenced in a study of blood T cell repertoires in COVID-19. A single count supports this clone. The germline V gene has CDR1 SGDLS and CDR2 YYNGEE. V trimming: 0 bases; J trimming: 4 bases; junction bases outside the gene matches: 4. The CDR3 consists of 15 residues. TCRdb's table, derived via immunoSEQ multiplex PCR, lists solely in-frame clones and lacks some. The table has around 270,000 clones, roughly 88% seen once. This rearrangement joins TRBV9 to TRBJ1-5, with 7 bases fitting TRBD1. The specimen sequenced was PBMCs or T cells enriched from blood (not recorded which). The receptor's source is a woman aged 40 to 49 who had been exposed to COVID-19. The CDR3 protein is CASSVGGGLNQPQHF. The CDR3, as DNA: TGTGCCAGCAGCGTAGGAGGGGGCCTAAATCAGCCCCAGCATTTT.